The clone carrying this TCR beta chain is classed as large. The antigen is not known. The data originate from a study of PD-1 blockade in classical Hodgkin lymphoma. Profiled with immunoSEQ multiplex PCR; TCRdb holds only in-frame clones, not every one. The sample gives approximately 12,000 clones, about four fifths of which show up once; around a quarter is in the top ten. Regarding the study as a whole: Reported findings placed baseline TCR diversity lower in newly diagnosed patients (compared with healthy donors).

V lost 4 bases and J lost 3, with 14 bases in between. This CDR3 has 15 amino acids. Germline CDR1 and CDR2: SGHTA and FQGNSA. Relapse was seen in all patients after autologous stem cell transplantation, and brentuximab vedotin exposure was variable. This specimen consisted of peripheral blood mononuclear cells (PBMCs), obtained at baseline. This chain uses TRBV7-2 with TRBJ2-3; D ambiguous. This receptor was taken from a human donor with classical Hodgkin lymphoma. The CDR3: CASSSGPRATDTQYF. CDR3 DNA sequence: TGTGCCAGCAGCTCCGGACCGCGAGCAACAGATACGCAGTATTTT.